The 21 T cell receptor beta chains presented below share a single source sample, sequenced in a study of OX40 agonist ivuxolimab in advanced cancers. Produced via immunoSEQ multiplex PCR; TCRdb's table is partial and in-frame only. The sample records tens of thousands of clones, approximately 84% being singletons. Source: CD4+ or CD8+ T cells sorted from blood, taken in a trial of the OX40 agonist ivuxolimab. These receptors all stem from an adult with an advanced solid tumor such as melanoma, head and neck, liver or kidney cancer.

In DNA, the CDR3 is TGTGCCAGCAGTGAAGTGGGGGGCCTCTACGAGCAGTACTTC. This codes for CASSEVGGLYEQYF. The chain uses TRBV2 and TRBJ2-7, with D possibly being TRBD1 or TRBD2 (6 bases each). This CDR3 contains 14 residues. Trimming took 1 base from V and 3 from J, leaving 10 bases between them. Germline assignment: CDR1 SNHLY and CDR2 FYNNEI.

V gene TRBV9 combines with J gene TRBJ1-2; weak D call: TRBD1 (5 bases). V lost 3 bases, J lost 8 bases, and 17 bases lay in between. The CDR3 spans 14 residues. Per germline, CDR1 SGDLS and CDR2 YYNGEE. The CDR3 bases are TGTGCCAGCAGCGAGTCGGGGGTAAATCGCGGCTACACCTTC. This sequence encodes CASSESGVNRGYTF.

This chain connects TRBV11-1 to TRBJ2-2; weak D call: TRBD2 (6 bases). In germline, CDR1 is SGHAT, CDR2 FQDESV (reference sequence). CDR3 size: 16 residues. Trimming left V 5 bases short and J 5 bases short, with 18 bases between. The CDR3 region is CASSPWEARGTGELFF. CDR3 sequence (DNA): TGTGCCAGCAGCCCGTGGGAGGCCCGTGGGACCGGGGAGCTGTTTTTT.

This clone has more than one count but fewer than ten. V usage is TRBV28 and J usage is TRBJ1-2; 10 nucleotides match TRBD1. CDR3 length equals 16 residues. Germline assignment: CDR1 MDHEN and CDR2 SYDVKM. The trim removed 5 bases at V and 4 bases at J, leaving 10 bases unmatched. CDR3 protein: CASSPVTGTGAYGYTF. As DNA, the CDR3 is TGTGCCAGCAGTCCTGTAACGGGGACAGGGGCCTATGGCTACACCTTC.

This chain joins TRBV11-3 and TRBJ2-2; 7 bases match TRBD1. J was trimmed by 0 bases and V by 9 bases; bases with no gene match: 4. This CDR3 region has 14 residues. Germline-derived CDR1 and CDR2 are SGHNT and YENEEA. The CDR3 DNA reads TGTGCCAGTGGACAGGACCCGAACACCGGGGAGCTGTTTTTT. Residues: CASGQDPNTGELFF.

This clone was found once. The gene calls are TRBV11-3 and TRBJ2-1; no definite D call. V gave up 5 bases and J gave up 4 bases, with 15 bases separating them. From germline, CDR1 is SGHNT and CDR2 YENEEA. The CDR3 covers 15 residues. CDR3 loop: CASSPTSSTYNEQFF. The DNA for the CDR3 is TGTGCCAGCAGCCCCACGTCCTCGACATACAATGAGCAGTTCTTC.

This clone showed up just a few times. The J gene is TRBJ2-4, the V gene TRBV7-9; 8 positions match TRBD2. V dropped 1 base and J dropped 6; count of bases not matched to a gene: 11. Per the germline V gene, CDR1 is SEHNR and CDR2 is FQNEAQ (reference sequence). The CDR3 has 17 amino acids. The CDR3 DNA is TGTGCCAGCAGCTTAGACGTGATGGGACTAGGTGGAAACATTCAGTACTTC. Its protein is CASSLDVMGLGGNIQYF.

V is TRBV29-1 and J is TRBJ1-2; tentative D call: TRBD1 (5 bases). V lost 6 bases to trimming and J lost 0 bases, with 14 bases between them. The CDR3 extends over 14 amino acids. Germline V gives CDR1 SQVTM, CDR2 ANQGSEA. The CDR3 DNA follows: TGCAGCGTCTCTGTGGGGGGGACTAACTATGGCTACACCTTC. Amino acids: CSVSVGGTNYGYTF.

This chain uses TRBV7-9 with TRBJ2-7; TRBD2 matches at 11 bases. Losses at the gene ends were 5 bases for V and 7 bases for J; bases not matched to a gene: 13. The germline V gene encodes CDR1 SEHNR and CDR2 FQNEAQ (reference sequence). The CDR3 sequence is 16 residues long. The CDR3 sequence: CASSPRTASGRWEQYF. As DNA, the CDR3 is TGTGCCAGCAGCCCCCGAACGGCTAGCGGGAGGTGGGAGCAGTACTTC.

This sequence joins TRBV18 and TRBJ2-1; tentative D call: TRBD2 (5 bases). CDR3 length: 13 residues. The germline gives CDR1 KGHSH, CDR2 LQKENI. V was cut by 2 bases and J by 6 bases, with 8 bases left in between. CDR3 amino acids: CASSPGRANEQFF. CDR3 DNA: TGTGCCAGCTCACCAGGGAGAGCCAATGAGCAGTTCTTC.

V gene TRBV5-1 combines with J gene TRBJ2-7, with 7 bases fitting TRBD1. CDR3 length: 14 amino acids. Germline V gene sequence: CDR1 SGHRS, CDR2 YFSETQ. The ends lost 0 bases at V and 3 bases at J; junction bases unmatched: 3. The chain's CDR3 is CASSLGGQIYEQYF. The CDR3 DNA is TGCGCCAGCAGCTTGGGGGGACAGATCTACGAGCAGTACTTC.

This chain connects TRBV29-1 to TRBJ1-2; D might be TRBD1 (5 bases). V gave up 7 bases and J gave up 5 bases, with 14 bases separating them. CDR1 is SQVTM, CDR2 ANQGSEA, per germline. The CDR3 runs to 12 residues. CDR3 sequence (DNA): TGCAGCGCCTATACGGGGGTTTATGGCTACACCTTC. This translates into CSAYTGVYGYTF. Full variable domain (outside the CDR3, taken from reference TRBV29-1 and TRBJ1-2): SAVISQKPSRDICQRGTSLTIQCQVDSQVTMMFWYRQQPGQSLTLIATANQGSEATYESGFVIDKFPISRPNLTFSTLTVSNMSPEDSSIYLCSAYTGVYGYTFGSGTRLTVV.

The chain links TRBV7-9 to TRBJ2-5; 11 nucleotides match TRBD2. The CDR3 runs 15 residues. Germline-derived CDR1 and CDR2 are SEHNR and FQNEAQ (reference sequence). The V and J ends lost 3 bases and 3 bases, in that order; junction bases with no gene match: 3. The CDR3 nucleotides read TGTGCCAGCAGCTTGGGACTAGCGGCGAAAGAGACCCAGTACTTC. The encoded protein is CASSLGLAAKETQYF.

The rearrangement uses TRBV5-4 and TRBJ2-1; TRBD2 matches 7 bases. The CDR3 covers 14 residues. The V gene's germline CDR1 is SGHNT and CDR2 YYREEE (reference sequence). With V trimmed by 4 bases and J by 11 bases, 12 bases remained unmatched. This CDR3 reads CASSPEVAGVKQFF. The DNA for the CDR3 is TGTGCCAGCAGCCCTGAGGTAGCGGGTGTCAAGCAGTTCTTC.

This chain uses TRBV19 with TRBJ2-3; D possibly corresponds to TRBD1 (5 bases). The CDR3 covers 13 residues. V shed 5 bases and J shed 1 base, with 7 bases lying between them. CDR1 and CDR2 (germline): LNHDA, SQIVND (reference sequence). The chain's CDR3 is CASSAGRTDTQYF. The DNA for the CDR3 is TGTGCCAGTAGTGCAGGGCGCACAGATACGCAGTATTTT.

The chain carries TRBV5-4 and TRBJ2-5, with D tentatively TRBD2 (6 bases). Trimming shortened V by 5 bases and J by 5 bases, and 16 bases separated the two germline ends. CDR3 length: 14 residues. Germline V gives CDR1 SGHNT, CDR2 YYREEE (reference sequence). The CDR3 DNA follows: TGTGCCAGCAGTCGCCCACCGGGGACTGAGACCCAGTACTTC. It encodes CASSRPPGTETQYF.

The chain joins TRBV29-1 to TRBJ2-1; D is unresolved. The germline CDR1 and CDR2 sequences are SQVTM and ANQGSEA. Between the trimmed V and J ends, which lost 2 bases and 7 bases, there was a span of 15 bases. CDR3 size: 14 residues. The CDR3 here is CSVEYGWGRNEQFF. The CDR3 DNA reads as TGCAGCGTTGAATACGGTTGGGGTCGGAATGAGCAGTTCTTC.

The V and J genes are TRBV29-1 and TRBJ2-5; D gene ambiguous. CDR3 length: 15 residues. CDR1 is SQVTM, CDR2 ANQGSEA, per germline. V lost 2 bases and J lost 5, with 18 bases in between. This CDR3 is CSVELDRSGWETQYF. The CDR3 nucleotides read TGCAGCGTTGAATTGGATAGGTCGGGCTGGGAGACCCAGTACTTC.

V is TRBV10-3 and J is TRBJ2-7, with TRBD2 matching 7 bases. Germline V gene lookup returns CDR1 ENHRY and CDR2 SYGVKD. The V and J ends lost 5 bases and 4 bases, in that order; junction bases with no gene match: 11. CDR3 size: 15 residues. The CDR3 sequence is CAISNGELAMYEQYF. The DNA of the CDR3 is TGTGCCATCAGTAATGGAGAACTAGCGATGTACGAGCAGTACTTC.

The V gene is TRBV4-1, the J gene TRBJ1-1; D is unresolved. The CDR3 has 14 amino acids. The germline V gene has CDR1 MGHRA and CDR2 YSYEKL. V gave up 2 bases and J gave up 7 bases, with 14 bases separating them. The CDR3 loop is CASSQLSDVSEAFF. The CDR3 coding sequence is TGCGCCAGCAGCCAACTCTCGGACGTGAGTGAAGCTTTCTTT.

The chain combines TRBV2 with TRBJ2-1; TRBD1 or TRBD2 may be the D gene (5 bases each). V lost 5 bases and J 3 bases, leaving 8 bases between the germline ends. The CDR3 consists of 13 residues. Germline V gene lookup returns CDR1 SNHLY and CDR2 FYNNEI. CDR3 coding DNA: TGTGCCAGCAGTAGGGACGACTACAATGAGCAGTTCTTC. Translated, it gives CASSRDDYNEQFF.